This paragraph covers one TCR beta chain sequence. No antigen is known for it. The sample holds no much larger clone one base away, and base qualities are not on file. The entry originates in a study of blood T cells in healthy people across ages (dated by TCRdb to the mid-2010s). For context, the study as a whole: In model experiments, template switching captured about one uniquely barcoded TCR beta cDNA molecule for every two T cells. The study measured age-related changes in TCR beta repertoire diversity using deep sequencing normalized with unique cDNA molecular identifiers. The donors were split into four age groups: young (average about 15 years), middle-aged (nearly 40), aged (62) and long-lived (roughly 77). To avoid experimental bias, donors of different ages were randomly spread across the sequencing lanes. The study analyzed two additional independent replicas of 1 million unique cDNA reads from the same blood draw for two donors, one aged 18 to 30 and one aged 80 or older.

What the authors observed across the whole study: A strong correlation was found between observed TCR beta diversity and the percentage of naive T cells measured by flow cytometry. As age increased, observed TCR beta diversity per million T cells dropped in a roughly linear way, and a significant reduction was already evident by age 40. Compared with the aged group, the long-lived group had more naive CD4+ T cells, fewer expanded clones and increased TCR diversity, a pattern suggesting age selection. Estimates of total diversity based on one million sequenced T cells were considered lower bounds and underestimates. Because profiling used bulk unsorted PBMCs, naive and antigen-experienced compartments could not be compared conclusively. Donor CMV infection status was unknown, potentially confounding age-related changes in expanded clonotypes.

Systemically healthy Caucasian individuals from Russia, 35 to 40 in total and aged about 6 to 90 years, were included as donors. Ten milliliters of peripheral blood were drawn from each donor into EDTA-treated Vacutainer tubes. Ficoll-Paque density-gradient centrifugation was used to isolate PBMCs, with at least 6.5 million obtained per sample. Total RNA, at least 5 micrograms per sample, was extracted from PBMCs with Trizol reagent. For every donor, flow cytometry on a PBMC aliquot measured the percentage of naive CD45RAhigh/CD27high T cells. Library prep was done by 5' RACE. Sequencer: Illumina HiSeq 2500. A second PCR of about 6 to 11 cycles was performed with a sample-barcoded 5' primer and a J-beta primer mix. A unique molecular identifier was introduced onto each TCR beta cDNA molecule by a template-switch 5' adaptor carrying 12 random nucleotides. At least 2.5 million CDR3-containing paired-end reads were obtained from each sample. First-strand cDNA synthesis was performed from all RNA using the Mint cDNA synthesis kit, with priming by a TRBC-specific oligonucleotide. Following uracil-DNA glycosylase treatment, all cDNA underwent a first 18-cycle PCR with the universal primers M1SS and BC2_uni_R. Processing in the source paper ran as follows. For normalization, 1 million high-quality reads were randomly selected from each sample, with every read carrying a distinct molecular identifier. Instead of being binned into consensus sequences, reads with shared molecular identifiers were discarded. MiTCR, set to a Q25 quality threshold and the strictest error-elimination algorithm, was used for CDR3 identification, clonotype clustering and error correction. A nonparametric unseen species model with Euler transformation was used to estimate a lower bound on total TCR beta diversity. TCRdb took the public reads, trimmed them with fastp at Q25, ran MiXCR for clone calling and kept in-frame beta chains. Every distinct CDR3 protein forms one entry, paired with its most common genes and DNA. The V and J calls follow TCRdb's processing rather than the paper's. This sample has 1.5 million to 2 million distinct CDR3 sequences in its table, and 28% of those were observed once. The top ten clonotypes cover about 8% of the sample.

The sequence came from a woman aged 25 to 39 in good health. Sequenced material: blood.

The nucleotide sequence reads as follows: TGCGCCAGCAGCTTGGGGTCAGCTCCCGATGGCTACACCTTC. Translated, it reads CASSLGSAPDGYTF. Here the chain combines TRBV5-1 and TRBJ1-2, with the D gene not clear enough to name. V is clipped by 0 bases and J by 6 bases, and the sequence between their germline boundaries is 12 bases long. Sequences SGHRS (CDR1) and YFSETQ (CDR2) are obtained from the germline V gene. The cysteine opens and the phenylalanine closes a CDR3 of 14 amino acids. CDR3 DNA is the only sequence kept; it has 42 bases, read in frame from the first base.